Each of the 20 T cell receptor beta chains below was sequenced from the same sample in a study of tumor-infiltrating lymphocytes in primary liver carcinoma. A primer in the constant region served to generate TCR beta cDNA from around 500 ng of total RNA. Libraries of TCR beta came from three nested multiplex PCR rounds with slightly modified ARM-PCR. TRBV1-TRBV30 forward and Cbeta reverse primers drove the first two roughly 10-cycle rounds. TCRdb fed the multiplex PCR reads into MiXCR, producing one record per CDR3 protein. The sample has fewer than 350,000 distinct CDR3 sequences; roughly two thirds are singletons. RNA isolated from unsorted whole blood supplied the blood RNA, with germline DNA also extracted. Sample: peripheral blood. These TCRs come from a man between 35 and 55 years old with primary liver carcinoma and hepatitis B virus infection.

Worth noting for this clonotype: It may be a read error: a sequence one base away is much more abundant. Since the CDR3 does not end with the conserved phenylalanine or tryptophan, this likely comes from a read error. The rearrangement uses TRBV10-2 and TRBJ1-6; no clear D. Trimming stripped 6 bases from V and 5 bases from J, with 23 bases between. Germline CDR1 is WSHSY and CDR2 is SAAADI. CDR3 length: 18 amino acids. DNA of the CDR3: TGCGCCAGCAGCCTGACGTCAGGCCCTATATCGAATAATTCACCCCTCCACTCT. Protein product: CASSLTSGPISNNSPLHS.

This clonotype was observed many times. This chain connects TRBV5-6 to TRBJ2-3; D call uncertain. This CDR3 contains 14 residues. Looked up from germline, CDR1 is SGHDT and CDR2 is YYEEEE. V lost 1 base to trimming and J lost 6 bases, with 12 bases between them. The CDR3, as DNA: TGTGCCAGCAGCTTGCCTACAACGGGTGATACGCAGTATTTT. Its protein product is CASSLPTTGDTQYF.

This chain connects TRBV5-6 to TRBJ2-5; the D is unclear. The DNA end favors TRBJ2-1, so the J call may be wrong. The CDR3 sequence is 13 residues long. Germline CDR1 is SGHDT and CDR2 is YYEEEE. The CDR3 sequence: CASSFDLEETQFF. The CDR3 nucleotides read TGTGCCAGCAGTTTCGACTTAGAAGAGACCCAGTTCTTC.

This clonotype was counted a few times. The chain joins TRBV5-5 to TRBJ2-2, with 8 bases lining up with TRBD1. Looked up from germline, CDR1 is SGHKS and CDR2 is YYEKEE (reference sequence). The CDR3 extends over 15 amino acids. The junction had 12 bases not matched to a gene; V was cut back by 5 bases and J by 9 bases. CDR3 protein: CASSTPGQVRRELFF. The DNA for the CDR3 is TGTGCCAGCAGTACGCCGGGACAGGTGCGCAGGGAGCTGTTTTTT.

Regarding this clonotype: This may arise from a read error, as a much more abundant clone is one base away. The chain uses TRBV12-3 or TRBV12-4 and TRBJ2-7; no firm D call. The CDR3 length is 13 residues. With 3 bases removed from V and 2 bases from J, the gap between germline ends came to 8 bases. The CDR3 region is CASSLPEAYEQYF. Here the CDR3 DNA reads TGTGCCAGCAGTTTGCCAGAGGCCTACGAGCAGTACTTC.

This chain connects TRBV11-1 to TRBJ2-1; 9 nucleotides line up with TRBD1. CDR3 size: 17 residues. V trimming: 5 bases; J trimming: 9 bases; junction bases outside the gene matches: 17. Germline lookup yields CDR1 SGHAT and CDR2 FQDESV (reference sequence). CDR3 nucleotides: TGTGCCAGCAGCATACATGAAGGGACAGGGTGGGTCATTGAGCAGTTCTTC. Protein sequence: CASSIHEGTGWVIEQFF.

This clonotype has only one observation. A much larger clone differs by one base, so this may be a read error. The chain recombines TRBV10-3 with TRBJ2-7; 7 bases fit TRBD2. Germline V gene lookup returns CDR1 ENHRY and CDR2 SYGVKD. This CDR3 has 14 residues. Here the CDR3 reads CAISESGGIDELYF. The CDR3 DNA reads TGTGCCATCAGTGAGTCGGGGGGGATCGACGAGCTGTACTTC.

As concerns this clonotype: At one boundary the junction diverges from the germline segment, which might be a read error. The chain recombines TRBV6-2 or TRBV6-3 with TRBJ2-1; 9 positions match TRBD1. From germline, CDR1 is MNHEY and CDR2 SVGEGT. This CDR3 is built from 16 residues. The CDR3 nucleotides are TGTACCAGCAGTTATTCTTGGACAGGGGCTCCTCTCGAGCAGTTCTTC. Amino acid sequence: CTSSYSWTGAPLEQFF.

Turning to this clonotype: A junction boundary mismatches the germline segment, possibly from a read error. The chain's CDR3 is CSVEGSRDHEKLLF. The CDR3 nucleotides are TGCAGCGTTGAAGGTTCCAGGGATCATGAAAAACTGTTATTT. V and J are TRBV29-1 and TRBJ1-4; tentatively, D is TRBD1 (5 bases). Germline V gene lookup returns CDR1 SQVTM and CDR2 ANQGSEA. The CDR3 is made up of 14 amino acids.

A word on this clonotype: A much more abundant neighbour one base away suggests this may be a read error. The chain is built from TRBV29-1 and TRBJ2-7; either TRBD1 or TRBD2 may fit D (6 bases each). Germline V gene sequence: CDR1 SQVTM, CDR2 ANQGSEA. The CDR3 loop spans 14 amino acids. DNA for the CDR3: TGCAACGTTGGAGGGGGACTCGGTCGTGGGGAGCAGTACTTC. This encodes CNVGGGLGRGEQYF.

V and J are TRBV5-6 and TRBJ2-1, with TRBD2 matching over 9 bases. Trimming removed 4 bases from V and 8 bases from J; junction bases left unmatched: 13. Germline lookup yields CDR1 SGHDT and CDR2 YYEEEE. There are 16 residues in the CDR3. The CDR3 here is CASSLAGGRAYYEQFF. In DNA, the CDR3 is TGTGCCAGCAGCCTTGCCGGCGGGAGGGCCTATTATGAGCAGTTCTTC.

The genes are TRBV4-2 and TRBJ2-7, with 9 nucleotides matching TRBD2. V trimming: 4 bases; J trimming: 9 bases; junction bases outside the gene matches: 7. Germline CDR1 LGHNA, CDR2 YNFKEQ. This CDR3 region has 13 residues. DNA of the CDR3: TGTGCCAGCAGCCCCCTAGCAGCGGGGGGGCAGTACTTC. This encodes CASSPLAAGGQYF.

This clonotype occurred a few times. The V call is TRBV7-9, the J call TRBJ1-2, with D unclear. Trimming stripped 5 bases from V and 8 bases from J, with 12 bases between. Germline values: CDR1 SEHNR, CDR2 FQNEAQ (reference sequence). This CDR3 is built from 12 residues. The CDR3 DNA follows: TGTGCCAGCAGCATCGAGGGAGCGGGCTACACCTTC. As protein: CASSIEGAGYTF.

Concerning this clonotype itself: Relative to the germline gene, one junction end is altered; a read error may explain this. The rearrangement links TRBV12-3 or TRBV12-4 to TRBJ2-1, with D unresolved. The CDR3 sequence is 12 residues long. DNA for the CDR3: TGTGCCAACAGTTTCCTGGGGAATGAGCAGCTCTTC. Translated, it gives CANSFLGNEQLF.

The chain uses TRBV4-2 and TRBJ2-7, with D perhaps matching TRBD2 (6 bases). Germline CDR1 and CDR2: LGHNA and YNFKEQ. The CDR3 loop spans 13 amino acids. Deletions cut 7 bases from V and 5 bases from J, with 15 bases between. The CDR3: CASNPGLADEQYF. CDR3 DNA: TGTGCCAGCAACCCAGGATTAGCGGACGAGCAGTACTTC.

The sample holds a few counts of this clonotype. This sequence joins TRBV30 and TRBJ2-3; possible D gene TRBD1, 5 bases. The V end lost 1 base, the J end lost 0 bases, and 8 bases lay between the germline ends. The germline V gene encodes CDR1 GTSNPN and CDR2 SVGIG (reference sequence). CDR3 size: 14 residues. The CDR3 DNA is TGTGCCTGGAGTGAGTCAGGGAGCACAGATACGCAGTATTTT. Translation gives CAWSESGSTDTQYF. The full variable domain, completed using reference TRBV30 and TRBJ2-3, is SQTIHQWPATLVQPVGSPLSLECTVEGTSNPNLYWYRQAAGRGLQLLFYSVGIGQISSEVPQNLSASRPQDRQFILSSKKLLLSDSGFYLCAWSESGSTDTQYFGPGTRLTVL.

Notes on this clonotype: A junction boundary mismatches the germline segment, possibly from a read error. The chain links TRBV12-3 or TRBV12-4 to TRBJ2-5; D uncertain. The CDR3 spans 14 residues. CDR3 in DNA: TGTGCCGGCAGCGCGGAACATTTGGGGGAGACCCAGTACTTC. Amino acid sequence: CAGSAEHLGETQYF.

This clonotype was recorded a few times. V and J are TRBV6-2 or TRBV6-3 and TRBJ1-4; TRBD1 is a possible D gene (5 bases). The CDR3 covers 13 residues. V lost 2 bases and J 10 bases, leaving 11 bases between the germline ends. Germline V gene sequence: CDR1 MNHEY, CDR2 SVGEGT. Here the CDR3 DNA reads TGTGCCAGCAGTTACACCAGGGATGGAAAACTGTTTTTT. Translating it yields CASSYTRDGKLFF.

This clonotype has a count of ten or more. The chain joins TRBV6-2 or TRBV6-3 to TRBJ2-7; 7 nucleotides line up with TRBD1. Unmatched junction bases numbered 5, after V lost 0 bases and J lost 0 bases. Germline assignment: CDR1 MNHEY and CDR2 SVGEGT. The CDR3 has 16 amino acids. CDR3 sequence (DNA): TGTGCCAGCAGTTACTCCCGACAGGGAAGCTCCTACGAGCAGTACTTC. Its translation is CASSYSRQGSSYEQYF.

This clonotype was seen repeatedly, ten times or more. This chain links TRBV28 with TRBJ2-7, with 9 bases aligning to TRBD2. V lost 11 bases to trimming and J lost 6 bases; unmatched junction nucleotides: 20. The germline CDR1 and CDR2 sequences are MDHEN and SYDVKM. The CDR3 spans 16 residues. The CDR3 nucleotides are TGTGCCGCAAGCCCCGCCGGCTCTAGCGGGATTTTCGAGCAGTACTTC. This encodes CAASPAGSSGIFEQYF.